This T cell receptor beta chain was captured in a study of CD8+ T cells in alopecia areata. Study-level results: Scalp specimens additionally yield sequences from normal skin's resident alphabeta T cells. Higher clonality and more expanded CD8+ clones appeared in lesional than normal scalp. Although TCR sharing was seen in mice, sharing across patients was less clear, possibly for HLA-related reasons.

Extraction of RNA preceded its reverse transcription into cDNA, which served as the sequencing template. Generated by immunoSEQ multiplex PCR, the TCRdb table keeps only in-frame clones and is missing some. The profile shows around 140,000 clones, approximately 51% of them singletons. On this clone itself: As yet, its antigen is unknown.

Those with alopecia areata gave lesional scalp punch biopsies and peripheral blood. The V and J ends lost 6 bases and 2 bases respectively, with 11 bases between them. The germline gives CDR1 KGHSH, CDR2 LQKENI. This CDR3 is 13 amino acids long. This clonotype originated in a human donor with alopecia areata. This chain connects TRBV18 to TRBJ2-7; D unclear. This specimen consisted of CD4+ T cells sorted from blood, obtained at week 0. CDR3 amino acids: CASSPGTPYEQYF. The DNA for the CDR3 is TGTGCCAGCTCCCCGGGCACTCCCTACGAGCAGTACTTC.